The entry below gives a single TCR beta chain sequence along with its context. For recovered donors of Cohort 3, there were two negative PCRs, clearance, or symptom resolution. This specimen comes from a study of blood T cell repertoires in COVID-19. Study at large: The United States, Italy and Spain supplied acute and convalescent COVID-19 samples.

Study processing details: Reference gene primer amplification gave estimated nucleated cell counts. The table came from immunoSEQ multiplex PCR; TCRdb's copy has only in-frame clones and leaves some out. Clonal size and the V and J genes are those of that table, whereas D and trimming came from the DNA. The sample includes about 280,000 clones, 85% seen only once; the top ten take 2% to 3%. Germline CDR1 is LNHDA and CDR2 is SQIVND (reference sequence). V lost 6 bases, J lost 4 bases, and 4 bases stayed unmatched. CDR3 size: 13 residues. The rearrangement links TRBV19 to TRBJ1-2; 8 bases match TRBD1. The TCR sequence derives from a woman aged 50 to 65 who had recovered from COVID-19. Sequences were obtained from PBMCs or T cells enriched from blood (not recorded which). CDR3 bases: TGTGCCAGTAGCGCCGGGACAGGCTATGGCTACACCTTC. Translation gives CASSAGTGYGYTF.